The 12 T cell receptor beta chains in this list originate from one sample, sequenced in a study of blood T cell repertoires in COVID-19. TCRdb's table, derived via immunoSEQ multiplex PCR, lists solely in-frame clones and lacks some. The sample shows 310,000 or so clones, roughly 87% of them seen only once. Sequenced sample: PBMCs or T cells enriched from blood (not recorded which). Receptors were obtained from a woman in her thirties who had recovered from COVID-19.

This clone was observed a handful of times. V gene TRBV19 combines with J gene TRBJ1-1, with a tentative D call TRBD1 (6 bases). V dropped 2 bases and J dropped 6 bases, with 16 bases sitting between them. The germline V gene has CDR1 LNHDA and CDR2 SQIVND (reference sequence). The CDR3 length is 15 residues. The CDR3 coding sequence is TGTGCCAGTAGTATAACAGGGCCGAGGGTACCTGAAGCTTTCTTT. Translated, it gives CASSITGPRVPEAFF.

J is TRBJ2-7 and V is TRBV5-1, with TRBD1 as a possible D gene (5 bases). The CDR3 extends over 15 amino acids. Germline V gene sequence: CDR1 SGHRS, CDR2 YFSETQ. V was trimmed by 1 base and J by 0 bases, leaving 11 bases between them. This chain's CDR3 is CASSLLGASSYEQYF. In nucleotides, the CDR3 is TGCGCCAGCAGCTTGTTAGGGGCAAGCTCCTACGAGCAGTACTTC. The variable domain in full, with the rest retrieved from reference TRBV5-1 and TRBJ2-7, is KAGVTQTPRYLIKTRGQQVTLSCSPISGHRSVSWYQQTPGQGLQFLFEYFSETQRNKGNFPGRFSGRQFSNSRSEMNVSTLELGDSALYLCASSLLGASSYEQYFGPGTRLTVT.

The rearrangement links TRBV5-4 to TRBJ1-1; no clear D gene. Deletions cut 2 bases from V and 4 bases from J, with 6 bases between. There are 12 residues in the CDR3. Germline CDR1 and CDR2: SGHNT and YYREEE (reference sequence). The DNA for the CDR3 is TGTGCCAGCAGCTTTGTCGGCACTGAAGCTTTCTTT. This gives the protein CASSFVGTEAFF. Drawing the rest from reference TRBV5-4 and TRBJ1-1, the complete variable domain is ETGVTQSPTHLIKTRGQQVTLRCSSQSGHNTVSWYQQALGQGPQFIFQYYREEENGRGNFPPRFSGLQFPNYSSELNVNALELDDSALYLCASSFVGTEAFFGQGTRLTVV.

The CDR3, as DNA: TGTGCCAGCAGTAGGACTAGCGGATACAATGAGCAGTTCTTC. This sequence encodes CASSRTSGYNEQFF. The chain is built from TRBV6-5 and TRBJ2-1; 10 bases line up with TRBD2. Germline loops: CDR1 MNHEY, CDR2 SVGAGI. CDR3 length: 14 residues. V shed 5 bases, J shed 4 bases, and the junction held 2 bases outside the gene matches.

V usage is TRBV21-1 and J usage is TRBJ2-6; TRBD1 is taken as the D call from the table, unchecked against the DNA. TRBV21-1 constitutes a pseudogene. The CDR3 consists of 17 residues. This CDR3 is CASGERGPSSGANVLTF. The CDR3 region has the DNA TGTGCCAGCGGCGAAAGGGGGCCCAGCTCTGGGGCCAACGTCCTGACTTTC.

This clone was seen only once. The chain carries TRBV4-2 and TRBJ2-6, with TRBD1 matching 8 bases. Per the germline V gene, CDR1 is LGHNA and CDR2 is YNFKEQ. This CDR3 contains 17 residues. V trimming: 3 bases; J trimming: 9 bases; junction bases outside the gene matches: 13. The CDR3 reads CASSQSGYGQGFNVLTF. The CDR3 nucleotides read TGTGCCAGCAGCCAGTCAGGATACGGACAGGGCTTCAACGTCCTGACTTTC.

Only one count was recorded for this clone. The chain recombines TRBV19 with TRBJ1-2, with 10 bases that match TRBD1. Germline assignment: CDR1 LNHDA and CDR2 SQIVND (reference sequence). With 7 bases clipped from V and 5 bases from J, the junction kept 13 bases outside the gene matches. The CDR3 length is 16 residues. The chain's CDR3 is CASMEINRDRGYGYTF. The CDR3 DNA reads as TGTGCCAGTATGGAAATTAACCGGGACAGGGGTTATGGCTACACCTTC.

The rearrangement links TRBV10-3 to TRBJ1-2; perhaps TRBD1 as D (6 bases). The CDR3 is 15 amino acids. V lost 4 bases and J lost 0, with 12 bases in between. Germline V gene sequence: CDR1 ENHRY, CDR2 SYGVKD. Written as DNA, the CDR3 is TGTGCCATCAGTGGCGTTGGACAGCCTAACTATGGCTACACCTTC. Protein product: CAISGVGQPNYGYTF.

On this clone itself: The sample has other DNA sequences that encode this CDR3 too. The J gene is TRBJ2-5, the V gene TRBV15; TRBD2 matches at 10 bases. Per the germline V gene, CDR1 is LNHNV and CDR2 is YYDKDF (reference sequence). The CDR3 runs to 16 residues. V lost 3 bases and J lost 3; bases outside the gene matches: 7. CDR3 bases: TGTGCCACCAGCAGGGGAAGCGGGGGGGCCGAAGAGACCCAGTACTTC. It specifies CATSRGSGGAEETQYF.

The chain is built from TRBV2 and TRBJ1-6, with TRBD1 matching over 7 bases. There are 17 residues in the CDR3. After removal of 6 bases from V and 1 base from J, the junction contained 9 bases not matched to a gene. CDR1 SNHLY and CDR2 FYNNEI come from the germline V gene. This chain's CDR3 is CASSLDRERSYNSPLHF. CDR3 sequence (DNA): TGTGCCAGCAGCCTCGACAGGGAGAGGTCCTATAATTCACCCCTCCACTTT.

The rearrangement uses TRBV5-1 and TRBJ2-7, with D possibly matching TRBD1 (7 bases). Germline loops: CDR1 SGHRS, CDR2 YFSETQ. Deletions cut 4 bases from V and 5 bases from J, with 25 bases between. The CDR3 covers 17 residues. CDR3 sequence (DNA): TGCGCCAGCAGCCTGGAGGGGGCTAACACCGGCGGGGACGAGCAGTACTTC. Protein sequence: CASSLEGANTGGDEQYF.

The chain joins TRBV19 to TRBJ2-2; 10 bases are shared with TRBD1. This CDR3 contains 17 residues. Losses at the gene ends were 5 bases for V and 3 bases for J; bases not matched to a gene: 9. Germline V CDR1 and CDR2: LNHDA, SQIVND (reference sequence). The CDR3 DNA reads TGTGCCAGTAGTCTAGCCTTCGACAGGGGGCACACCGGGGAGCTGTTTTTT. Translating gives CASSLAFDRGHTGELFF.